One and the same sample provided the 2 T cell receptor beta chains below, sequenced in a study of T cell responses to AZD1222 COVID-19 vaccine. TCRdb's copy holds only in-frame clones and misses some; the assay was immunoSEQ multiplex PCR. The table lists about 140,000 clones, less than 95% of them singletons. The starting material was peripheral blood, obtained 28 days after the second dose of the MenACWY control vaccine. The receptors were gathered from an adult who received the MenACWY meningococcal vaccine as a control.

The rearrangement links TRBV5-1 to TRBJ2-7; TRBD2 agrees at 9 bases. Germline V lookup: CDR1 SGHRS, CDR2 YFSETQ. CDR3 length: 14 amino acids. Trimming at V came to 2 bases and at J to 3 bases, leaving 3 bases not matched to a gene. CDR3 in DNA: TGCGCCAGCAGCTTTGGCGGGAGGGGCTACGAGCAGTACTTC. Amino acid sequence: CASSFGGRGYEQYF.

V usage is TRBV6-2 or TRBV6-3 and J usage is TRBJ2-1; 7 positions agree with TRBD2. V lost 5 bases and J lost 1; bases outside the gene matches: 5. Germline V CDR1 and CDR2: MNHEY, SVGEGT. The CDR3 has 15 amino acids. CDR3 protein: CASSPLAGSYNEQFF. The CDR3 region has the DNA TGTGCCAGCAGTCCCTTAGCGGGTTCCTACAATGAGCAGTTCTTC.